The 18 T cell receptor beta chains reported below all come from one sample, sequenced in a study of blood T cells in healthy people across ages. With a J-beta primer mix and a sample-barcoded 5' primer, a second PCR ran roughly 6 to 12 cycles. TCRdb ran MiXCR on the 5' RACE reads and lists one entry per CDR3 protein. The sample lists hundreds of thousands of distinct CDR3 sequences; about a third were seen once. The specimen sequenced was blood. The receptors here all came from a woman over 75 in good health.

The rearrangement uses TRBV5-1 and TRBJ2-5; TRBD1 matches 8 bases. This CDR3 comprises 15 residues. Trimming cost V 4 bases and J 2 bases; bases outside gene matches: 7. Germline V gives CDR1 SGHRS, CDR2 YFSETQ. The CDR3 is CASSPDRVGQETQYF. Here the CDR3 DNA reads TGCGCCAGCAGCCCGGACAGGGTGGGGCAAGAGACCCAGTACTTC.

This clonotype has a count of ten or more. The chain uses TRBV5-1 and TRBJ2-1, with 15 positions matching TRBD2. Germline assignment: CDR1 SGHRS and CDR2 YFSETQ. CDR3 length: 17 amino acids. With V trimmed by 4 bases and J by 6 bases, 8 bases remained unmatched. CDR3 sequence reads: CASSPAGGLAGGNEQFF. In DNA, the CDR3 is TGCGCCAGCAGCCCCGCGGGGGGACTAGCGGGGGGCAATGAGCAGTTCTTC. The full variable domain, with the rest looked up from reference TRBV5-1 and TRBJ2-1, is KAGVTQTPRYLIKTRGQQVTLSCSPISGHRSVSWYQQTPGQGLQFLFEYFSETQRNKGNFPGRFSGRQFSNSRSEMNVSTLELGDSALYLCASSPAGGLAGGNEQFFGPGTRLTVL.

The CDR3 region has the DNA TGTGCCAGCAGTGAAAACAGGGGGGGCGAGCAGTACTTC. As protein: CASSENRGGEQYF. The genes are TRBV2 and TRBJ2-5; D may be TRBD1 (8 bases). The J call may be in error: the DNA end matches TRBJ2-7 better. The CDR3 is 13 residues long. Germline values: CDR1 SNHLY, CDR2 FYNNEI.

The CDR3 is CASRDRPQETQYF. In DNA, the CDR3 is TGTGCCAGTAGAGACAGGCCGCAAGAGACCCAGTACTTC. The chain carries TRBV19 and TRBJ2-5; D might be TRBD1 (6 bases). V dropped 6 bases and J dropped 2 bases, with 10 bases sitting between them. The germline V gene encodes CDR1 LNHDA and CDR2 SQIVND (reference sequence). The CDR3 is 13 amino acids.

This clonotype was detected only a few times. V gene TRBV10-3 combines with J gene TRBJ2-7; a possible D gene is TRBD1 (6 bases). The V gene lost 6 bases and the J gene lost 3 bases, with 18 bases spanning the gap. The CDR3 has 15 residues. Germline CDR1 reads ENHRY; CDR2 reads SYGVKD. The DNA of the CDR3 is TGTGCCATCAGCCCCGGATCAAACAGGGACTACGAGCAGTACTTC. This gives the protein CAISPGSNRDYEQYF.

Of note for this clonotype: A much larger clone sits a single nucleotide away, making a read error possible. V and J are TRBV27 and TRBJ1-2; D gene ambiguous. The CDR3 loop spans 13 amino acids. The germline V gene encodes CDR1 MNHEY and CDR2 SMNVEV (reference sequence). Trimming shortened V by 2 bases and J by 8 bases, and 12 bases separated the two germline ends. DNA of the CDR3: TGTGCCAGCAGTTTAACCCCCTGCGGAGGCTACACCTTC. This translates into CASSLTPCGGYTF.

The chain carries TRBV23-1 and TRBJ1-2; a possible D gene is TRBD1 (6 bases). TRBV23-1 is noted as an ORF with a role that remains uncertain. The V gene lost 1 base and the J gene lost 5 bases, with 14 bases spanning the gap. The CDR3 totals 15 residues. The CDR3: CASSQCGGRGYGYTF. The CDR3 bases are TGCGCCAGCAGTCAATGTGGGGGAAGGGGGTATGGCTACACCTTC.

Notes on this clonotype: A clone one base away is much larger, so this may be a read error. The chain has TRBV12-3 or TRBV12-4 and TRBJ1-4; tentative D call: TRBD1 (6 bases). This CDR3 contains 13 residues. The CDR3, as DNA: TGTGCCAGCAGACAGGGTACTAGTGAAAAACTGTTTTTT. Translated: CASRQGTSEKLFF.

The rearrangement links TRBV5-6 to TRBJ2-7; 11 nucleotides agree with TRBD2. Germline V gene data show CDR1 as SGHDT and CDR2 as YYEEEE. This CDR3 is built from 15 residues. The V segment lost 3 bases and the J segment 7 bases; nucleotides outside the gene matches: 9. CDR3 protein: CASSSSSGGNNEQYF. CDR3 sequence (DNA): TGTGCCAGCAGCTCTTCTAGCGGGGGGAACAATGAGCAGTACTTC. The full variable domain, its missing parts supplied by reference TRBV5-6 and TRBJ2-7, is DAGVTQSPTHLIKTRGQQVTLRCSPKSGHDTVSWYQQALGQGPQFIFQYYEEEERQRGNFPDRFSGHQFPNYSSELNVNALLLGDSALYLCASSSSSGGNNEQYFGPGTRLTVT.

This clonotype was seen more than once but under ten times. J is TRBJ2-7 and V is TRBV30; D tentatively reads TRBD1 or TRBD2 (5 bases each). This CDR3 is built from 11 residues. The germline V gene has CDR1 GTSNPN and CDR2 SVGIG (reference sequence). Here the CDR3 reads CGGGLLHEQYF. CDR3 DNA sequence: TGTGGGGGCGGGCTATTACACGAGCAGTACTTC.

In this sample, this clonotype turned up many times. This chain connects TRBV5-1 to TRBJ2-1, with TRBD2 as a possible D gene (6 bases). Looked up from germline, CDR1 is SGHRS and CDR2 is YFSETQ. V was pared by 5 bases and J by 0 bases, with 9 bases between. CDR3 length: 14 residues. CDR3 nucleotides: TGCGCCAGCAGTCGGGGACTCTCCTACAATGAGCAGTTCTTC. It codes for CASSRGLSYNEQFF.

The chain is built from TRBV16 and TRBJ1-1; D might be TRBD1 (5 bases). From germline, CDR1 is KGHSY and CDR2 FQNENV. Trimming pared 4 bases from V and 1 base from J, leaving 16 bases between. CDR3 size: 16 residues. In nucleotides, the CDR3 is TGTGCCAGCAGCCTCCTCTCGAGCAGGGCGAACACTGAAGCTTTCTTT. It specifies CASSLLSSRANTEAFF. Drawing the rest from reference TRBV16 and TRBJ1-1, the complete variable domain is GEEVAQTPKHLVRGEGQKAKLYCAPIKGHSYVFWYQQVLKNEFKFLISFQNENVFDETGMPKERFSAKCLPNSPCSLEIQATKLEDSAVYFCASSLLSSRANTEAFFGQGTRLTVV.

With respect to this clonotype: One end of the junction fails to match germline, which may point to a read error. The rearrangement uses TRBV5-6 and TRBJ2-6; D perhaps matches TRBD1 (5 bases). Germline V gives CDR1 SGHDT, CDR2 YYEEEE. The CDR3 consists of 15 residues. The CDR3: CASRGRKSGANALTF. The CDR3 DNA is TGTGCCAGCAGAGGAAGGAAATCTGGGGCCAACGCCCTGACTTTC.

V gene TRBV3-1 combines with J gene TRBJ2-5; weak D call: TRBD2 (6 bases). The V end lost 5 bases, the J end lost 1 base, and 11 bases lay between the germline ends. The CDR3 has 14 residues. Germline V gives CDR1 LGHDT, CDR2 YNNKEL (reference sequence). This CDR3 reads CASSSRDFQETQYF. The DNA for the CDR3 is TGTGCCAGCAGCAGCCGGGACTTCCAAGAGACCCAGTACTTC.

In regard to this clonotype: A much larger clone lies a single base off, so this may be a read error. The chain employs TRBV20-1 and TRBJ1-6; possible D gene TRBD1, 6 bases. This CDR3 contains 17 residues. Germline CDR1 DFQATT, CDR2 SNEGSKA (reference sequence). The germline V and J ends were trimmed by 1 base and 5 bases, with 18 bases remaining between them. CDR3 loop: CSARVLGCRGDNSPLHF. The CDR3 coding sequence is TGCAGTGCTAGAGTTCTGGGATGCAGGGGCGATAATTCACCCCTCCACTTT.

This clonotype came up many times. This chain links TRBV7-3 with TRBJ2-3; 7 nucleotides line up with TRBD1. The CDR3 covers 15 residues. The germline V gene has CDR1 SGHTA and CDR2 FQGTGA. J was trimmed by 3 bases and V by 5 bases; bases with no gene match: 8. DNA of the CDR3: TGTGCCAGCAGCGCAGGGGGTCTCGGTACAGATACGCAGTATTTT. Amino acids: CASSAGGLGTDTQYF.

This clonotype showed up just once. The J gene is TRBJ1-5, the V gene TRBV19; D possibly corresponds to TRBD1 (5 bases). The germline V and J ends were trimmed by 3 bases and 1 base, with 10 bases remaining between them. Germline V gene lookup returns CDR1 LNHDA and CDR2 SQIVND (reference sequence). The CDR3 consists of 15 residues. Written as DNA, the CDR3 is TGTGCCAGTAGTATCTCCTGGGGCAGCAATCAGCCCCAGCATTTT. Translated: CASSISWGSNQPQHF.

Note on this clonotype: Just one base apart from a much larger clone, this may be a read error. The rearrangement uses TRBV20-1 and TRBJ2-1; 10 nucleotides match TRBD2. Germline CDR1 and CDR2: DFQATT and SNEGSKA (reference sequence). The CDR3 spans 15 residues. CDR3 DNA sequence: TGCAGTGCCCCCCAAGCCGGGACTAGCGTCTATGAGCAGTGCTTC. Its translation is CSAPQAGTSVYEQCF.